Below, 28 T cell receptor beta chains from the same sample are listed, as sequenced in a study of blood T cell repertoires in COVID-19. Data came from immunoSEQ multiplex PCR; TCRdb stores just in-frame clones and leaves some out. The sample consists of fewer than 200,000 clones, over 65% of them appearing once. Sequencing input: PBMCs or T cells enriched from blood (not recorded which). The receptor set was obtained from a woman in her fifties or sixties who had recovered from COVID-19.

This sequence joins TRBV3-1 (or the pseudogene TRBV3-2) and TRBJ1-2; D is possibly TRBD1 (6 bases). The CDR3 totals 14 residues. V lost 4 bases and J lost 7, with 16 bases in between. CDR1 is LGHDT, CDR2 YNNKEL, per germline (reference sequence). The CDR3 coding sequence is TGTGCCAGCAGCCCGGGACACCTTGGCCCTGGCTACACCTTC. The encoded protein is CASSPGHLGPGYTF.

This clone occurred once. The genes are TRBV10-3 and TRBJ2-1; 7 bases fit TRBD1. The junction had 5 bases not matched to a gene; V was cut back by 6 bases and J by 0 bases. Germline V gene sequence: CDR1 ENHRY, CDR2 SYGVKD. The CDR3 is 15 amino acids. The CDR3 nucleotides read TGTGCCATCAGCCTGGACAGGAGCTCCTACAATGAGCAGTTCTTC. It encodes CAISLDRSSYNEQFF.

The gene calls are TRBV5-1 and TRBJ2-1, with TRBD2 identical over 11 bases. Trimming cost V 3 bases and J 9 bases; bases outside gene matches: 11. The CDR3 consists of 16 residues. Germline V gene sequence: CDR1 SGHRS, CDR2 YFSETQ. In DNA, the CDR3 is TGCGCCAGCAGCTGGTTGGTAGCGGGAGGGCAAGGTGAGCAGTTCTTC. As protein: CASSWLVAGGQGEQFF.

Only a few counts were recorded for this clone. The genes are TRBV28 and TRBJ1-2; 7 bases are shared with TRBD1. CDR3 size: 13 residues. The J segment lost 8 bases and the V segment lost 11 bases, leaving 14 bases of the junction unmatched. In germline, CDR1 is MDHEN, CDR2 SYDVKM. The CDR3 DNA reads TGTGCCGCACGGAGGGACAGTAAAGGCGGCTACACCTTC. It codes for CAARRDSKGGYTF.

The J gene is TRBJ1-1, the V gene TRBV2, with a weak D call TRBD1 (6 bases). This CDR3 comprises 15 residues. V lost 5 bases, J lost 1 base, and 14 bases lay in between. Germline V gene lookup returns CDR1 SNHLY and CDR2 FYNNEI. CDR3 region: CASSLRQAKNTEAFF. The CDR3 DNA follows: TGTGCCAGCAGTCTTAGACAGGCCAAGAACACTGAAGCTTTCTTT. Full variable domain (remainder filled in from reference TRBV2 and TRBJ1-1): EPEVTQTPSHQVTQMGQEVILRCVPISNHLYFYWYRQILGQKVEFLVSFYNNEISEKSEIFDDQFSVERPDGSNFTLKIRSTKLEDSAMYFCASSLRQAKNTEAFFGQGTRLTVV.

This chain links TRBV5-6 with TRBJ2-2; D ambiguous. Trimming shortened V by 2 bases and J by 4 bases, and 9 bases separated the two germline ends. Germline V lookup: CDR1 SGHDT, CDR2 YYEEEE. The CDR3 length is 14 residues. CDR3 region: CASSFEWSTGELFF. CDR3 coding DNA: TGTGCCAGCAGCTTTGAGTGGTCCACCGGGGAGCTGTTTTTT.

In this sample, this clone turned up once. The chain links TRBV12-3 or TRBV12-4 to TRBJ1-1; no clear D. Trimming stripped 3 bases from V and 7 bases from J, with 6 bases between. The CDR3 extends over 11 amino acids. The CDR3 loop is CASSFGDEAFF. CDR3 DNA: TGTGCCAGCAGTTTCGGAGATGAAGCTTTCTTT.

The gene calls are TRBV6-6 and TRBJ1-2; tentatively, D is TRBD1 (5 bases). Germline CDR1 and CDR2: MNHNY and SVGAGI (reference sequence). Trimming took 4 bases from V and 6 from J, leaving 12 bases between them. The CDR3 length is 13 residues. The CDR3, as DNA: TGTGCCAGCAGTTTAAGACAGTCTCATGGCTACACCTTC. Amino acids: CASSLRQSHGYTF.

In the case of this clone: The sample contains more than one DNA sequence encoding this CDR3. The CDR3 DNA sequence: TGTGCCAGCAGTTTATCCAGGGGCTCTGAAGCTTTCTTT. As protein: CASSLSRGSEAFF. The V gene is TRBV27, the J gene TRBJ1-1; tentatively, D is TRBD1 (6 bases). Germline V lookup: CDR1 MNHEY, CDR2 SMNVEV (reference sequence). Trimming shortened V by 0 bases and J by 6 bases, and 8 bases separated the two germline ends. There are 13 residues in the CDR3.

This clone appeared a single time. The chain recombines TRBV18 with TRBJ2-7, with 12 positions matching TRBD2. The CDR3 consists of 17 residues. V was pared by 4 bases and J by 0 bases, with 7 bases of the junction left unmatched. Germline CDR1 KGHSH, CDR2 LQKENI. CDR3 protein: CASSLGLAGSVSYEQYV. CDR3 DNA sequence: TGTGCCAGCTCACTAGGACTAGCGGGGTCCGTCTCCTACGAGCAGTACGTC.

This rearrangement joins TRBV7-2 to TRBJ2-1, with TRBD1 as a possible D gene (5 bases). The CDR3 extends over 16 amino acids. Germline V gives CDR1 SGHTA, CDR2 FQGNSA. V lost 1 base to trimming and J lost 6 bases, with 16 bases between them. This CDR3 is CASSLVGRVGRNEQFF. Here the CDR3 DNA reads TGTGCCAGCAGCTTAGTAGGCAGGGTCGGGCGCAATGAGCAGTTCTTC. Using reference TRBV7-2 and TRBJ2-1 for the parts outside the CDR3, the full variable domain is GAGVSQSPSNKVTEKGKDVELRCDPISGHTALYWYRQSLGQGLEFLIYFQGNSAPDKSGLPSDRFSAERTGGSVSTLTIQRTQQEDSAVYLCASSLVGRVGRNEQFFGPGTRLTVL.

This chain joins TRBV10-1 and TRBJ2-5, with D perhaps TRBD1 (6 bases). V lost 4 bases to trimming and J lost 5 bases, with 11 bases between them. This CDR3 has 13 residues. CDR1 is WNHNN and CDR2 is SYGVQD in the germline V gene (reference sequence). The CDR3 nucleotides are TGCGCCAGCAGTGTAAGGCAGGGGGAGACCCAGTACTTC. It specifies CASSVRQGETQYF.

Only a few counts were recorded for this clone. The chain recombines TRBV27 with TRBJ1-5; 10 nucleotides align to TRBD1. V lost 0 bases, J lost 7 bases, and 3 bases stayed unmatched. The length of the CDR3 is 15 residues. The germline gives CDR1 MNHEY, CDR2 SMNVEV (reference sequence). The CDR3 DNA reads TGTGCCAGCAGTTTATCGGGACAGGGGAAGCAGCCCCAGCATTTT. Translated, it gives CASSLSGQGKQPQHF.

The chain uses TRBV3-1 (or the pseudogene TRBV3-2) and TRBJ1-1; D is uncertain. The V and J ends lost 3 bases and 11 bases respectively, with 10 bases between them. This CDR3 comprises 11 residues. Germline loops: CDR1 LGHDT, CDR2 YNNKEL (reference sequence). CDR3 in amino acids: CASSHSQAAFF. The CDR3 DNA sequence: TGTGCCAGCAGCCACTCCCAAGCCGCTTTCTTT.

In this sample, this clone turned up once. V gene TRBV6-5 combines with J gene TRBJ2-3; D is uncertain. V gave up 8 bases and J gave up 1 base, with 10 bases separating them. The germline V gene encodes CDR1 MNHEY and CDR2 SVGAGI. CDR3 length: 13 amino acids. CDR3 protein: CASGRPGTDTQYF. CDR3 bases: TGTGCCAGCGGGCGACCCGGCACAGATACGCAGTATTTT.

This CDR3 is CASSFLGQLSYNEQFF. CDR3 DNA: TGTGCCAGCAGCTTCCTTGGACAGCTCTCCTACAATGAGCAGTTCTTC. The V gene is TRBV5-6, the J gene TRBJ2-1; the D gene is possibly TRBD1 (6 bases). Deletions cut 2 bases from V and 0 bases from J, with 12 bases between. The CDR3 sequence is 16 residues long. In germline, CDR1 is SGHDT, CDR2 YYEEEE.

In DNA form, the CDR3 reads TGTGCCAGCAGCCAACCCGGGACAGGGGAATATGGCTACACCTTC. It translates to CASSQPGTGEYGYTF. This sequence joins TRBV7-9 and TRBJ1-2, with TRBD1 matching 10 bases. From germline, CDR1 is SEHNR and CDR2 FQNEAQ (reference sequence). CDR3 length: 15 amino acids. V lost 5 bases to trimming and J lost 5 bases; unmatched junction nucleotides: 8.

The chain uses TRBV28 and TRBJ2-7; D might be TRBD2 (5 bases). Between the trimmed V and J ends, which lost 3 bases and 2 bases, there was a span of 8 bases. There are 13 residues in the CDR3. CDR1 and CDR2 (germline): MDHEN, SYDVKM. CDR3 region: CASSFREPYEQYV. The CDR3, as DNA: TGTGCCAGCAGTTTTCGGGAACCCTACGAGCAGTACGTC.

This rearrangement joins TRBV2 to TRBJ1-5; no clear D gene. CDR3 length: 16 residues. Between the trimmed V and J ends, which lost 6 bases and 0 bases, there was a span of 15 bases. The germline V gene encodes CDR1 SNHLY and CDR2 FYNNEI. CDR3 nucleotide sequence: TGTGCCAGCAGACGAATCGGAGGAGGTAGCAATCAGCCCCAGCATTTT. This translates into CASRRIGGGSNQPQHF. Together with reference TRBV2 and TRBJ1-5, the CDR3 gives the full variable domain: EPEVTQTPSHQVTQMGQEVILRCVPISNHLYFYWYRQILGQKVEFLVSFYNNEISEKSEIFDDQFSVERPDGSNFTLKIRSTKLEDSAMYFCASRRIGGGSNQPQHFGDGTRLSIL.

CDR3 sequence (DNA): TGTGCCAGCAGTCAGGGTTTTAATTCACCCCTCCACTTT. Translation gives CASSQGFNSPLHF. The chain employs TRBV6-5 and TRBJ1-6; possible D gene TRBD1, 5 bases. V gave up 5 bases and J gave up 6 bases, with 8 bases separating them. The CDR3 sequence is 13 residues long. Germline V gene data show CDR1 as MNHEY and CDR2 as SVGAGI.

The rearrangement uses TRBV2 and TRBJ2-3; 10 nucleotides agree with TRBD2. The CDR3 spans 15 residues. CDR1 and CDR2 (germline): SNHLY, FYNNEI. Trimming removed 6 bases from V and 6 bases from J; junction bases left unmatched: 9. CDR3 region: CASSGASGRMDTQYF. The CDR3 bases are TGTGCCAGCAGCGGGGCTAGCGGGAGAATGGATACGCAGTATTTT.

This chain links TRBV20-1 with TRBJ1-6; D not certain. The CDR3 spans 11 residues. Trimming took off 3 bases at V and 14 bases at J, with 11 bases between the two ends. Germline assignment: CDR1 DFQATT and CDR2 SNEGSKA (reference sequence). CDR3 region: CSARVQEALHF. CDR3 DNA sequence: TGCAGTGCTAGGGTGCAGGAGGCCCTCCACTTT.

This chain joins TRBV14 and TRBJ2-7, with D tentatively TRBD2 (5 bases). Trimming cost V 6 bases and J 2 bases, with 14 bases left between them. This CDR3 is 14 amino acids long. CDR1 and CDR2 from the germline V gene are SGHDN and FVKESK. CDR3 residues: CASRAEGNTYEQYV. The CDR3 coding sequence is TGTGCCAGCAGGGCCGAGGGAAATACCTACGAGCAGTACGTC.

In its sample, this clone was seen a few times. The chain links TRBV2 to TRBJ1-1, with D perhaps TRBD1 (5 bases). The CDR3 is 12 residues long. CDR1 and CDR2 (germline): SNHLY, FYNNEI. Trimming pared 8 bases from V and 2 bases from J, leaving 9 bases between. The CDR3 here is CASGAGNTEAFF. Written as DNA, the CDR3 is TGTGCCAGCGGGGCGGGAAACACTGAAGCTTTCTTT.

CDR3 amino acids: CASSPPGTGLDSNEKLFF. The CDR3 DNA follows: TGTGCCAGCAGTCCCCCCGGGACAGGGCTTGATTCTAATGAAAAACTGTTTTTT. This chain joins TRBV28 and TRBJ1-4, with TRBD1 matching over 9 bases. The germline V gene encodes CDR1 MDHEN and CDR2 SYDVKM. With V trimmed by 5 bases and J by 3 bases, 13 bases remained unmatched. The CDR3 contains 18 residues.

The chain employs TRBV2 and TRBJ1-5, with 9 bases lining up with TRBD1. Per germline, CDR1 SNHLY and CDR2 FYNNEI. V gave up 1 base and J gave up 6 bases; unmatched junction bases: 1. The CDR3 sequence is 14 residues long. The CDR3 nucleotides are TGTGCCAGCAGTGAAGGGACAGGGGCTCAGCCCCAGCATTTT. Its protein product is CASSEGTGAQPQHF.

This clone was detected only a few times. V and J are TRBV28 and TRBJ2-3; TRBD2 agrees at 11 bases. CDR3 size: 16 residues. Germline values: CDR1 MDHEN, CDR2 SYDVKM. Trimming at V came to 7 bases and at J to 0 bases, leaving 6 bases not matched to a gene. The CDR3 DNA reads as TGTGCCAGCACCTTAGCGGGGGGGACTAGCACAGATACGCAGTATTTT. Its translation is CASTLAGGTSTDTQYF.

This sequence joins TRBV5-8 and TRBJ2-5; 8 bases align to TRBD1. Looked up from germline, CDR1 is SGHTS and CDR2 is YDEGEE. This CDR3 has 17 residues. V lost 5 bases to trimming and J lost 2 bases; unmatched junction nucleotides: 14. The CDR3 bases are TGTGCCAGCAGTATCGGCCAGACAGGGGAAAAACAAGAGACCCAGTACTTC. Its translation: CASSIGQTGEKQETQYF.